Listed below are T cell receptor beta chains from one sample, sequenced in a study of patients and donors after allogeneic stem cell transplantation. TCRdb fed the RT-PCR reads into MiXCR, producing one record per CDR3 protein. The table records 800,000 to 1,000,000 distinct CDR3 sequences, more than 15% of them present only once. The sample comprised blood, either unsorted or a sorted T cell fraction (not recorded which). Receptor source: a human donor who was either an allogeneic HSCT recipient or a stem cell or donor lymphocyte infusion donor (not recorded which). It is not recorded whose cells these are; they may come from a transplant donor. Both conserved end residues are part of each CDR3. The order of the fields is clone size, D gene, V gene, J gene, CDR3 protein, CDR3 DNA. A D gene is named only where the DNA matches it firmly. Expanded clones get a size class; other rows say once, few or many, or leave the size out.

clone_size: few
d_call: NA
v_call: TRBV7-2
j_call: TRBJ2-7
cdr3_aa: CASSLATEYEQYF
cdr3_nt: TGTGCCAGCAGCTTAGCAACCGAATACGAGCAGTACTTC

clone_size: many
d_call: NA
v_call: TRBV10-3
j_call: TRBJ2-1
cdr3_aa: CAIRFQTGPNNEQFF
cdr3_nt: TGTGCCATCAGATTCCAGACAGGCCCCAACAATGAGCAGTTCTTC

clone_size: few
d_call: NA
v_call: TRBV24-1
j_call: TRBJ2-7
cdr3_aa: CATSDPTTYEQYF
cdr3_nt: TGTGCCACCAGTGACCCGACGACTTACGAGCAGTACTTC

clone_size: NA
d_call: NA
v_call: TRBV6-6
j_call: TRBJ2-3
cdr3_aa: CSSGLRTDTQYF
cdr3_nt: TGTTCCTCTGGCCTCCGCACAGATACGCAGTATTTT

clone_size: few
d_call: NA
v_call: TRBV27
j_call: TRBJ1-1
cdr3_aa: CASSSPTGQNEAFF
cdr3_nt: TGTGCCAGCAGTTCCCCGACAGGCCAAAACGAAGCTTTCTTT

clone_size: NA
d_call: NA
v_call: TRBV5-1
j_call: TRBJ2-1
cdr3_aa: CASSFGRGGSYNEQFF
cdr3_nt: TGCGCCAGCAGCTTTGGGCGGGGAGGCTCCTACAATGAGCAGTTCTTC

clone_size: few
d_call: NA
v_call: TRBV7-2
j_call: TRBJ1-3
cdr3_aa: CASSLSRSTIYF
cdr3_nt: TGTGCCAGCAGCTTATCGCGCAGTACCATATATTTT

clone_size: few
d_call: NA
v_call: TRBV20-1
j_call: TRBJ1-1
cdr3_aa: CSASVGLSEAFF
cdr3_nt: TGCAGTGCTAGTGTGGGTCTTTCTGAAGCTTTCTTT

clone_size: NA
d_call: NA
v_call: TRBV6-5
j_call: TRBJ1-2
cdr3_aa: CASSYSRTGGYTF
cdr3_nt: TGTGCCAGCAGTTACTCGAGAACGGGTGGCTACACCTTC

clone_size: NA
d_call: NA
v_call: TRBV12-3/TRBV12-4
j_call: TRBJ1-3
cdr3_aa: CASRTQTSSGNTIYF
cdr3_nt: TGTGCCAGCAGGACACAGACGAGCTCTGGAAACACCATATATTTT

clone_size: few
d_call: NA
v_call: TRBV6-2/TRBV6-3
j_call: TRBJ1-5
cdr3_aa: CASRDSNSNQPQHF
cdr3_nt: TGTGCCAGCAGAGACAGCAATAGCAATCAGCCCCAGCATTTT

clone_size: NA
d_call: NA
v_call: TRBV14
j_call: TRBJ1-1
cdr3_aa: CASSQDGRSLGTEAFF
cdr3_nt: TGTGCCAGCAGCCAAGATGGTCGGTCTCTGGGCACTGAAGCTTTCTTT

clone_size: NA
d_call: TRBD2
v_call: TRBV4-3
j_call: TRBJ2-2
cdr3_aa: CASSQDAGANTGELFF
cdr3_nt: TGCGCCAGCAGCCAAGATGCGGGGGCGAACACCGGGGAGCTGTTTTTT

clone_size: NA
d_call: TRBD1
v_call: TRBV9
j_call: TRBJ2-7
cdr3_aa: CASSVSGTVSYEQYF
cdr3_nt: TGTGCCAGCAGCGTATCCGGGACAGTCTCCTACGAGCAGTACTTC

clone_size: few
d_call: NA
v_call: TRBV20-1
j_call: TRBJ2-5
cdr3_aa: CSASERLEETQYF
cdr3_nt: TGCAGTGCTAGTGAAAGACTGGAAGAGACCCAGTACTTC

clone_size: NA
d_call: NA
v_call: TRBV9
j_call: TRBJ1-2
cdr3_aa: CASSVDPGSDGYTF
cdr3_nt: TGTGCCAGCAGCGTAGATCCAGGATCCGATGGCTACACCTTC

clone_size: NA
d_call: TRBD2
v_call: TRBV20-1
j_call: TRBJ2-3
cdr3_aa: CSSRQLAGGPDTQYF
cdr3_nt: TGCAGTTCGCGGCAACTAGCGGGGGGGCCAGATACGCAGTATTTT

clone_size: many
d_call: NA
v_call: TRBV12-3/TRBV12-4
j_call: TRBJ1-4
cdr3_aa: CASANEKLFF
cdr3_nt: TGTGCCAGTGCCAACGAAAAACTGTTTTTT

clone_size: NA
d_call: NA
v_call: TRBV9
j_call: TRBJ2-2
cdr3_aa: CASSPQGGNTGELFF
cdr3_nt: TGTGCCAGCAGCCCGCAGGGGGGGAACACCGGGGAGCTGTTTTTT

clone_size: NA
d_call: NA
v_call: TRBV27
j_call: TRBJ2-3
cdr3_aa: CASSLRTGASRDTQYF
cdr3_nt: TGTGCCAGCAGTTTAAGAACGGGGGCAAGTCGGGATACGCAGTATTTT

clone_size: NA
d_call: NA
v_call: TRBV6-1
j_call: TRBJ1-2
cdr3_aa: CASGEGQTYGYTF
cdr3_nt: TGTGCCAGCGGCGAAGGGCAGACCTATGGCTACACCTTC

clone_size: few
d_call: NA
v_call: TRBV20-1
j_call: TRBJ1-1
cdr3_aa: CSAFSMQVNTEAFF
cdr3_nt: TGCAGTGCGTTCTCCATGCAGGTGAACACTGAAGCTTTCTTT

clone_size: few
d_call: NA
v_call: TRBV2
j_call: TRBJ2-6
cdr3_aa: CASRDTPEGSGANVLTF
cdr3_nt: TGTGCCAGCAGGGATACCCCCGAAGGATCTGGGGCCAACGTCCTGACTTTC

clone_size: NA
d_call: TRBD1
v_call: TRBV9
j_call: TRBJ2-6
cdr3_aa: CASSQTELQGAIGANVLTF
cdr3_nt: TGTGCCAGCAGCCAAACAGAATTACAGGGGGCGATTGGGGCCAACGTCCTGACTTTC